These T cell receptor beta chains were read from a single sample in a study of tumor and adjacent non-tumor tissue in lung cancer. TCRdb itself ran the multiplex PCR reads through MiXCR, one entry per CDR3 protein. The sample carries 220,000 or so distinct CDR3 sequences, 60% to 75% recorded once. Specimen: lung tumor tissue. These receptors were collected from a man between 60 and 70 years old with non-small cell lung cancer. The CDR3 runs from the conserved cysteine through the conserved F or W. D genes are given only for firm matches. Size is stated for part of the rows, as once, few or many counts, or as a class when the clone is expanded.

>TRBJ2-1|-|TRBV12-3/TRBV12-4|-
TGTGCCAGCAGTTCTATCGGAGTCTCCTACAATGAGCAGTTCTTC
CASSSIGVSYNEQFF
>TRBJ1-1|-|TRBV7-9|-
TGTGCCAGCGGTGCGGGGAACGCTGAAGCTTTCTTT
CASGAGNAEAFF
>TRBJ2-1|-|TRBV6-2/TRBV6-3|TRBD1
TGTGCCAGCAGTCCCCCAGGACAGGGTCCTAATGGGCAGTTCTTC
CASSPPGQGPNGQFF
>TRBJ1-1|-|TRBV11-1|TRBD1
TGTGCCGGCACCAGGGACAGGCACACTGAAGCTTTCTTT
CAGTRDRHTEAFF
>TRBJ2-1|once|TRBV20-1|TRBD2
TGCAGTGTCCCCGCTACCGGGAGGACCGATGAGCAGATCTTC
CSVPATGRTDEQIF
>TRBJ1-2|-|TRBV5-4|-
TGTGCCAGCAGCATAGGACAGAACTATTGCTACACCTTC
CASSIGQNYCYTF
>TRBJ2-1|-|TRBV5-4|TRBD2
TGTGCCAGCAGCTTGGCCGGGGGGGCATCCTACAATGAGCAGTTCTTC
CASSLAGGASYNEQFF
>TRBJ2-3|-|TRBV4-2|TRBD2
TGTGCCGGCAGCCATGGAAGGGTGCGGGGGGGAGATACGCAGTATTTT
CAGSHGRVRGGDTQYF
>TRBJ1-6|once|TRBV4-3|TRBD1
TGCGCCAGCAGCCAAGATCTTGGCAGGGGGGATTCACCCTTCCACTTT
CASSQDLGRGDSPFHF
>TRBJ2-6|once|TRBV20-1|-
TGCAGTGCTATCCTCGCTAGTAGAGGGGCCAACGTCCTGACTTTC
CSAILASRGANVLTF
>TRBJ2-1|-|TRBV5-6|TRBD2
TGTGCCAACAGCTTGGGAGCGGGGACCTCCTACAACGAGCAGTTCTTC
CANSLGAGTSYNEQFF
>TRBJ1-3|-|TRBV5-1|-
TGCGCCAGCAGCTTGGCCGGGTCCTACTCTGGAAACACCATATATTTT
CASSLAGSYSGNTIYF
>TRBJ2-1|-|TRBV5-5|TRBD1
TGTGCCAACATCCCGGACAGGGCCCCGAGGGGTGAGCAGTTCTTC
CANIPDRAPRGEQFF
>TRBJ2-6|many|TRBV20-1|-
TGCAGTGCCCGGACACCGGCCCGGGCTGGGGCCAACGTCCTGACTTTC
CSARTPARAGANVLTF
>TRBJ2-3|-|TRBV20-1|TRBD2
TGCAGTGCTAGAGGATGGGAGGGTGGGAGCACAGATTCGAAGTATTTT
CSARGWEGGSTDSKYF
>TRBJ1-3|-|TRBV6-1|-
TGTGCCAGCAGTGAAGTTCGAGGCGTCTCTGGAAACACCATATATTTT
CASSEVRGVSGNTIYF
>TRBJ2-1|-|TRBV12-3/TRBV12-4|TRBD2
TGTGCCAGCAGTTGGACTAGCGAGGGAACGAATGAGCAGTTCTTC
CASSWTSEGTNEQFF
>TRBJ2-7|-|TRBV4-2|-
TGTGCCAGCAGGCAAGATAGAGGCTTTCCCCCCCACGAGCAGTACTTC
CASRQDRGFPPHEQYF
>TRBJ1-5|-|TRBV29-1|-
TGCAGCGTTAAACTGGGGGCCAACGGGGTAATGCGGAAGAATCAGCCCCAGCATTTT
CSVKLGANGVMRKNQPQHF
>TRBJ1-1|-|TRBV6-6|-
TGTGCCAGCAGTTACGAAGGAGCAGCCACTAAAGCTTCCTTT
CASSYEGAATKASF
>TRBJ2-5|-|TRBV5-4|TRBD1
TGTGCCAGCAACACTAAACAGGGGATTGCAGAGACCCAGTACTTC
CASNTKQGIAETQYF
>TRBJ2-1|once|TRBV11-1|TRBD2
TGTGCCAGTAGCGAATCTTATAGCGGGGGGCCCTACAATGAGCAGTTCTTT
CASSESYSGGPYNEQFF
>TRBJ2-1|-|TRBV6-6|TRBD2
TGTGCCAGCAGTTGGGGCGGGGGGGCCTTCAATGACCAGTTCTTC
CASSWGGGAFNDQFF
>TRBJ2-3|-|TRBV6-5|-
TGTGCCAGCAGTTACGACCTTGCGGCGGTGGATACGCAGTATTTT
CASSYDLAAVDTQYF